This T cell receptor beta chain was obtained from a study of T cell changes during pregnancy in multiple sclerosis. The CDR3 totals 13 residues. Per the germline V gene, CDR1 is SGHRS and CDR2 is YFSETQ. The V gene lost 3 bases and the J gene lost 5 bases, with 8 bases spanning the gap. Method: immunoSEQ multiplex PCR; TCRdb's copy keeps in-frame clones and lacks some. The sample records roughly 93,000 clones, around 93% being singletons. The J gene is TRBJ2-2, the V gene TRBV5-1; D might be TRBD2 (6 bases). The sequences come from peripheral blood, collected before pregnancy. This TCR was recovered from a female donor with multiple sclerosis, enrolled in a pregnancy study. The CDR3 loop is CASSSTSTGELFF. CDR3 DNA: TGCGCCAGCAGCTCGACTAGTACCGGGGAGCTGTTTTTT.